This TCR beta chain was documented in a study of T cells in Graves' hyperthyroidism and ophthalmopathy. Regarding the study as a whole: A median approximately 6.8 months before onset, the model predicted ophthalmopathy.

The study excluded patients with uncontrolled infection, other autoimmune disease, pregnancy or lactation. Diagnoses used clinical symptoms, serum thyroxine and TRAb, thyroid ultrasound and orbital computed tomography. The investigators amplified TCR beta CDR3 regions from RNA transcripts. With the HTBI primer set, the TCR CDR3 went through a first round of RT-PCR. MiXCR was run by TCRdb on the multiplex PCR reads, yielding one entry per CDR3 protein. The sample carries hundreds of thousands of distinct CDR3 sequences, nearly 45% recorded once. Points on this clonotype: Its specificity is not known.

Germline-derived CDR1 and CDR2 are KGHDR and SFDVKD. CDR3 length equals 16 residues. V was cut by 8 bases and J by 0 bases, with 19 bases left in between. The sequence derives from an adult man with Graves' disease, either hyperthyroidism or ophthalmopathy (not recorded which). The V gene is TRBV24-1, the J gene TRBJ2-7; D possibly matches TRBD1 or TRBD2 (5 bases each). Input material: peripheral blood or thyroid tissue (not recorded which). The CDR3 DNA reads TGTGCCACCACCTCCCAGGGCAGAGGGACCTCCTACGAGCAGTACTTC. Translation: CATTSQGRGTSYEQYF.